Listed below are T cell receptor beta chains from one sample, sequenced in a study of PD-1 blockade in classical Hodgkin lymphoma. This table comes from immunoSEQ multiplex PCR, and its TCRdb copy is limited to in-frame clones, with some not included. The sample shows some 96,000 clones, 75% to 85% of them seen only once. The sample consisted of peripheral blood mononuclear cells (PBMCs), taken before the second cycle of nivolumab. The receptors were gathered from a human donor with classical Hodgkin lymphoma. CDR3s include the opening cysteine and the closing phenylalanine or tryptophan.

v_gene,j_gene,CDR3aa
TRBV11-3,TRBJ2-1,CASSRTTSASSYNEQFF
TRBV5-1,TRBJ2-7,CASSLTSGGAYEQYF
TRBV7-2,TRBJ2-1,CASSLLRTDEQFF
TRBV7-6,TRBJ1-4,CASSLGRNEKLFF
TRBV7-6,TRBJ2-2,CASSSSPVGELFF
TRBV19,TRBJ2-5,CASSLQGQETQYF
TRBV18,TRBJ2-7,CASSPNNWEQYF
TRBV11-3,TRBJ2-1,CASSLDLQGRFNEQFF
TRBV7-9,TRBJ1-1,CASSLYTETEAFF
TRBV10-3,TRBJ2-5,CAISGGAFGQETQYF
TRBV15,TRBJ1-1,CATSMGKMNTEAFF
TRBV7-9,TRBJ1-4,CASSPRPGTGVGNEKLFF
TRBV5-5,TRBJ1-1,CASSLAGFAAFF
TRBV28,TRBJ2-7,CASSFGTRTYEQYF
TRBV7-3,TRBJ2-1,CASSLIGTATSNEQFF
TRBV2,TRBJ2-1,CASSENGRVYNEQFF
TRBV11-2,TRBJ2-1,CASSLRLTADPYNEQFF
TRBV29-1,TRBJ2-1,CSVVSPGLAHNEQFF
TRBV6-5,TRBJ2-3,CASTPLGVGTDTQYF
TRBV4-2,TRBJ2-3,CASSPTNRDRSEDTQYF
TRBV6-5,TRBJ1-5,CASSYQGNQPQHF
TRBV2,TRBJ2-1,CASNRQGGDNEQFF
TRBV28,TRBJ2-7,CASSTPAREQYF
TRBV5-1,TRBJ2-3,CASSFEGYPDTQYF
TRBV6-6,TRBJ2-7,CASSPPGYHYEQYF
TRBV13,TRBJ2-2,CASSSSGTRDTGELFF
TRBV7-9,TRBJ1-2,CASSLEGAAYGYTF
TRBV10-3,TRBJ2-1,CAISEPGGSLSNEQFF
TRBV19,TRBJ2-1,CASNALGQGARNEQFF
TRBV7-8,TRBJ2-7,CASSLSEQLYEQYF
TRBV5-1,TRBJ2-1,CASSIGQNNEQFF
TRBV4-1,TRBJ2-5,CASSRTGLVRETQYF
TRBV7-8,TRBJ2-7,CASSFLGLGYEQYF
TRBV18,TRBJ2-2,CASSPLGGQGANTGELFF
TRBV19,TRBJ1-2,CASSIGQTSYGYTF
TRBV10-3,TRBJ2-1,CATRGAGGNYNEQFF
TRBV27,TRBJ1-2,CASSPQGPYGYTF
TRBV5-1,TRBJ2-1,CASSLRPYYNEQFF
TRBV5-1,TRBJ2-7,CASWDRVKNYEQYF
TRBV29-1,TRBJ1-2,CSVGDGGDYGYTF
TRBV5-8,TRBJ1-5,CASSLDRSGQPQHF
TRBV13,TRBJ2-1,CASSLPSGDSNEQFF
TRBV6-6,TRBJ2-5,CASSRLPGRSETQYF
TRBV7-2,TRBJ2-5,CASSRGSGETQYF
TRBV19,TRBJ2-5,CASSNLGTQYF
TRBV4-2,TRBJ1-5,CASSQGGQEKEPQHF
TRBV28,TRBJ2-7,CASSPPGTVLHEQYF
TRBV7-3,TRBJ2-7,CASSSQQGLEQYF
TRBV4-2,TRBJ1-1,CASSQGRAAEAFF
TRBV5-4,TRBJ2-3,CASSFRVGGRGDTQYF
TRBV30,TRBJ2-5,CAWRNQGAETQYF
TRBV7-9,TRBJ1-1,CASSLADRNTEAFF
TRBV19,TRBJ2-2,CASSNRANTGELFF
TRBV2,TRBJ1-5,CASRREVRGNQPQHF
TRBV7-8,TRBJ2-7,CASSLGDRDYEQYF
TRBV7-2,TRBJ2-5,CASRLGWDRDEETQYF
TRBV5-6,TRBJ2-3,CASSFDRPDTQYF
TRBV5-1,TRBJ2-3,CASSLAVVTSGATSTDTQYF
TRBV19,TRBJ1-2,CASSIGTYPHGYTF